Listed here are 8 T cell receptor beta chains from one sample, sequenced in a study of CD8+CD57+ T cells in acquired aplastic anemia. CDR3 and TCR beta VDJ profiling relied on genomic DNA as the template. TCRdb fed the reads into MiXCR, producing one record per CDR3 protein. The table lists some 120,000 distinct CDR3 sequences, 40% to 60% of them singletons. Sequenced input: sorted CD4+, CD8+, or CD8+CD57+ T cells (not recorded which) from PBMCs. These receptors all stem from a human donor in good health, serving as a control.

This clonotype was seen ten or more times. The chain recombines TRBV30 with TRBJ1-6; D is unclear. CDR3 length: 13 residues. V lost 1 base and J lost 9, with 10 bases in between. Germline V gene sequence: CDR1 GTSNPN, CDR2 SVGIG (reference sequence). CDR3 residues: CAWSAAIISPLHF. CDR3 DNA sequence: TGTGCCTGGAGTGCAGCTATAATTTCACCCCTCCACTTT.

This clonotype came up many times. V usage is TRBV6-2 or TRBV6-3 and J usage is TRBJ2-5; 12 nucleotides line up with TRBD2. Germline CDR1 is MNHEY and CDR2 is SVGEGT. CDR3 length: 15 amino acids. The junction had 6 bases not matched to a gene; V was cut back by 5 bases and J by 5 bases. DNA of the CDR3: TGTGCCAGCAGTACTCCTAGCGGGGGGGCGGAGACCCAGTACTTC. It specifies CASSTPSGGAETQYF.

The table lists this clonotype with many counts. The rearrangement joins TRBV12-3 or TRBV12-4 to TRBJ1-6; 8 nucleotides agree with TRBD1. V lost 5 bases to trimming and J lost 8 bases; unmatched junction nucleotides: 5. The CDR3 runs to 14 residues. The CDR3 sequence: CASSPRQGYSPLHF. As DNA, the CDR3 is TGTGCCAGCAGTCCCCGACAGGGGTATTCACCCCTCCACTTT.

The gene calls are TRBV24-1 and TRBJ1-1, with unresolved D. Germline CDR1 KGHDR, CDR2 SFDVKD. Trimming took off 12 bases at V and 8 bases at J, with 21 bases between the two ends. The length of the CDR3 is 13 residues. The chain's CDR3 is CAARRATDSEAFF. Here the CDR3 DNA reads TGTGCCGCACGACGGGCCACTGATTCGGAAGCTTTCTTT.

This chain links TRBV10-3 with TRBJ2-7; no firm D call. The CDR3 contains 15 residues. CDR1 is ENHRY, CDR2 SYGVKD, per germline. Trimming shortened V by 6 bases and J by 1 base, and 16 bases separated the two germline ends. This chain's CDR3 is CAISPAGSASYEQYF. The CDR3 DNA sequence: TGTGCCATCAGCCCCGCAGGTTCAGCGTCCTACGAGCAGTACTTC.

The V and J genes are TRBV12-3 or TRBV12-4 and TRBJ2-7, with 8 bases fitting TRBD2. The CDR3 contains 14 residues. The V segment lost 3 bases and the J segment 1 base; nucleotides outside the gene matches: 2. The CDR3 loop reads CASSFGRGSYEQYF. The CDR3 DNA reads TGTGCCAGCAGTTTCGGGAGGGGGTCCTACGAGCAGTACTTC.

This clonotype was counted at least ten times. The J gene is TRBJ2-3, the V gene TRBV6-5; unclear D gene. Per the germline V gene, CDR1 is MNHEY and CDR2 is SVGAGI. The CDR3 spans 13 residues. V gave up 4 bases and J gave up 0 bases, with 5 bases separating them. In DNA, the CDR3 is TGTGCCAGCAGTTCTCCTAGCACAGATACGCAGTATTTT. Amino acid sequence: CASSSPSTDTQYF.

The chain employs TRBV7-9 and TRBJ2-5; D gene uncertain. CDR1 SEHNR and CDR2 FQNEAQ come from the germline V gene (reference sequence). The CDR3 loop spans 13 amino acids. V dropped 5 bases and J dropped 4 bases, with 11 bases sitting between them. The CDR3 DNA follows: TGTGCCAGCAGCCGATATGGTGTAGAGACCCAGTACTTC. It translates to CASSRYGVETQYF.